The entry below gives a single T cell receptor beta chain sequence along with its context. Its antigen is still unknown. Libraries were prepared by immunoSEQ multiplex PCR; TCRdb keeps only in-frame clonotypes and omits some of them. The sample lists about 110,000 clones; around 93% were seen once. These data belong to a study of graft-versus-host responses after intestinal transplantation. Overall study: Tacrolimus plus steroids were given to all recipients for around three years, preceded by anti-thymocyte globulin induction.

Study-wide points: Some GvH clones appeared in ileal mucosa or blood before recipient bone marrow.

Germline lookup yields CDR1 MNHEY and CDR2 SVGAGI. The CDR3 is 15 residues long. The V gene lost 5 bases and the J gene lost 2 bases, with 12 bases spanning the gap. The TCR comes from a human donor who received an intestinal transplant. The sample was unstimulated CD8+ T cells sorted from spleen or lymph node cells, taken before intestinal transplant. The chain carries TRBV6-5 and TRBJ2-2; D gene uncertain. CDR3 residues: CASSLRGPNTGELFF. The CDR3 bases are TGTGCCAGCAGTCTACGAGGTCCTAACACCGGGGAGCTGTTTTTT.